These 30 T cell receptor beta chains were sequenced from one sample in a study of human T cells and chemical hapten exposure. TCRdb re-called the RACE reads through MiXCR, storing one row per CDR3 protein. The sample has about 180,000 distinct CDR3 sequences; approximately 29% are singletons. Time point described: pre-sensitization, week 0. Treatment denoted: therapeutic diphenylcyclopropenone sensitization with weekly scalp DPC. Sequenced here: whole blood, sampled in connection with sensitization to the hapten diphenylcyclopropenone (DPC). The receptors come from a woman under 40 with alopecia areata. Some clones in this sample may be carry-over from other donors' samples.

This clonotype was detected ten times or more. This rearrangement joins TRBV19 to TRBJ2-1, with 15 nucleotides matching TRBD2. J lost 7 bases, V lost 5 bases, and 12 bases had no gene match. The CDR3 runs to 18 residues. The V gene's germline CDR1 is LNHDA and CDR2 SQIVND (reference sequence). In nucleotides, the CDR3 is TGTGCCAGTAGTTTGGTAAGGCCGGGGACTAGCGGGAGGAATGAGCAGTTCTTC. Translating gives CASSLVRPGTSGRNEQFF.

This clonotype was observed a few times. V usage is TRBV10-1 and J usage is TRBJ1-1; 7 positions match TRBD1. The CDR3 is 18 amino acids. Losses at the gene ends were 2 bases for V and 5 bases for J; bases not matched to a gene: 17. The germline gives CDR1 WNHNN, CDR2 SYGVQD (reference sequence). The CDR3 DNA reads TGCGCCAGCAGTGAGGCCCCCCCACAGGGGATAGGGAAGACTGAAGCTTTCTTT. It yields the protein CASSEAPPQGIGKTEAFF.

The chain couples TRBV11-1 to TRBJ1-2; a possible D gene is TRBD1 (6 bases). The CDR3 contains 13 residues. The germline gives CDR1 SGHAT, CDR2 FQDESV (reference sequence). Trimming removed 0 bases at V and 8 bases at J, with 10 bases between. Here the CDR3 reads CASSLANGGGYTF. CDR3 bases: TGTGCCAGCAGCTTAGCAAACGGGGGCGGCTACACCTTC.

The table lists this clonotype with a count of one. The gene calls are TRBV7-2 and TRBJ2-1; tentative D call: TRBD2 (5 bases). Germline V gene lookup returns CDR1 SGHTA and CDR2 FQGNSA. CDR3 size: 15 residues. V was shortened by 1 base and J by 4 bases, with 11 bases between the two germline ends. CDR3 loop: CASSLESGYYNEQFF. In nucleotides, the CDR3 is TGTGCCAGCAGCTTAGAAAGCGGATATTACAATGAGCAGTTCTTC.

The chain carries TRBV28 and TRBJ1-6; 7 nucleotides line up with TRBD1. The length of the CDR3 is 15 residues. The V and J ends lost 8 bases and 4 bases, in that order; junction bases with no gene match: 8. The germline CDR1 and CDR2 sequences are MDHEN and SYDVKM. This CDR3 is CASYAGTEYNSPLHF. The CDR3 DNA sequence: TGTGCCAGCTACGCAGGGACAGAATATAATTCACCCCTCCACTTT.

This clonotype came up a few times. The chain has TRBV10-3 and TRBJ2-5; TRBD2 aligns across 8 bases. The CDR3 spans 15 residues. Germline V lookup: CDR1 ENHRY, CDR2 SYGVKD. V trimming: 4 bases; J trimming: 2 bases; junction bases outside the gene matches: 6. CDR3 sequence (DNA): TGTGCCATCAGTGGAACTAGCGGAGGACAAGAGACCCAGTACTTC. Protein product: CAISGTSGGQETQYF.

This clonotype was detected only a few times. This chain connects TRBV28 to TRBJ1-1; a possible D gene is TRBD1 (5 bases). This CDR3 has 16 residues. CDR1 is MDHEN, CDR2 SYDVKM, per germline. Trimming shortened V by 3 bases and J by 5 bases, and 19 bases separated the two germline ends. As DNA, the CDR3 is TGTGCCAGCAGTTTTGCCGGGGGATTAGGGTTAACTGAAGCTTTCTTT. As protein: CASSFAGGLGLTEAFF.

The chain combines TRBV7-2 with TRBJ1-1; D gene ambiguous. The CDR3 spans 13 residues. Looked up from germline, CDR1 is SGHTA and CDR2 is FQGNSA. The V end was cut by 2 bases, the J end by 3 bases, with 7 bases between. CDR3 in amino acids: CASSLQQDTEAFF. The CDR3 region has the DNA TGTGCCAGCAGCTTACAGCAGGACACTGAAGCTTTCTTT.

The chain carries TRBV4-3 and TRBJ2-7, with 9 bases that match TRBD1. The CDR3 is 17 amino acids. Looked up from germline, CDR1 is LGHNA and CDR2 is YSLEER. V lost 1 base to trimming and J lost 0 bases; unmatched junction nucleotides: 7. Here the CDR3 DNA reads TGCGCCAGCAGCCAAGGGGCCGGGACAGGGCTCTCCTACGAGCAGTACTTC. This gives the protein CASSQGAGTGLSYEQYF.

This clonotype was recorded a few times. The chain couples TRBV25-1 to TRBJ2-7, with D unresolved. With 5 bases removed from V and 3 bases from J, the gap between germline ends came to 5 bases. Per germline, CDR1 MGHDK and CDR2 SYGVNS. The CDR3 sequence is 11 residues long. As DNA, the CDR3 is TGTGCCAGCAGTATCGGCTACGAGCAGTACTTC. Translation gives CASSIGYEQYF.

The rearrangement joins TRBV4-3 to TRBJ1-5; D is unresolved. The CDR3 extends over 15 amino acids. From germline, CDR1 is LGHNA and CDR2 YSLEER. V was cut by 0 bases and J by 4 bases, with 10 bases left in between. The CDR3 here is CASSQEPVGNQPQHF. The CDR3 DNA sequence: TGCGCCAGCAGCCAAGAGCCAGTGGGAAATCAGCCCCAGCATTTT.

This clonotype was observed a few times. The chain uses TRBV20-1 and TRBJ2-1; 15 nucleotides line up with TRBD2. The CDR3 sequence is 16 residues long. The trim removed 5 bases at V and 6 bases at J, leaving 8 bases unmatched. Germline CDR1 and CDR2: DFQATT and SNEGSKA (reference sequence). CDR3: CSAFDRTSGRVNEQFF. DNA of the CDR3: TGCAGTGCTTTCGACAGGACTAGCGGGAGGGTCAATGAGCAGTTCTTC.

This clonotype was found a few times. The chain has TRBV24-1 and TRBJ2-1, with D possibly TRBD1 on 6 matching bases. This CDR3 comprises 17 residues. Trimming removed 4 bases at V and 0 bases at J, with 15 bases between. Per germline, CDR1 KGHDR and CDR2 SFDVKD. CDR3 coding DNA: TGTGCCACCAGTGACTCTCAAGGGACAAGCTCCTACAATGAGCAGTTCTTC. This codes for CATSDSQGTSSYNEQFF.

The sample holds many counts of this clonotype. The V call is TRBV29-1, the J call TRBJ2-7; the D is unclear. From germline, CDR1 is SQVTM and CDR2 ANQGSEA. CDR3 length equals 13 residues. Trimming removed 5 bases from V and 1 base from J, with 12 bases in between. The CDR3 protein is CSVQPTLSYEQYF. CDR3 nucleotides: TGCAGCGTTCAACCGACCCTATCCTACGAGCAGTACTTC.

This clonotype appeared a few times. Here the CDR3 reads CSVPGSYQETQYF. The DNA of the CDR3 is TGCAGCGTCCCCGGGTCGTACCAAGAGACCCAGTACTTC. V and J are TRBV29-1 and TRBJ2-5, with no clear D. Germline CDR1 reads SQVTM; CDR2 reads ANQGSEA. This CDR3 has 13 residues. Trimming pared 6 bases from V and 0 bases from J, leaving 11 bases between.

The chain is built from TRBV6-6 and TRBJ2-7, with 12 bases fitting TRBD2. J lost 2 bases, V lost 4 bases, and 12 bases had no gene match. The CDR3 totals 18 residues. The germline gives CDR1 MNHNY, CDR2 SVGAGI (reference sequence). CDR3 amino acids: CASSSTSGGPTTTYEQYF. CDR3 sequence (DNA): TGTGCCAGCAGTTCTACTAGCGGGGGGCCAACGACCACCTACGAGCAGTACTTC.

This clonotype was seen a handful of times. J is TRBJ1-2 and V is TRBV29-1; the D gene is possibly TRBD1 (5 bases). The germline V gene encodes CDR1 SQVTM and CDR2 ANQGSEA. The length of the CDR3 is 15 residues. The ends were cut back, 3 bases at V and 2 bases at J, with 16 bases in the middle. The CDR3 coding sequence is TGCAGCGTTGATGATCGGCAGGGCCGAAACTATGGCTACACCTTC. Amino acid sequence: CSVDDRQGRNYGYTF.

In its sample, this clonotype was seen many times. The chain carries TRBV29-1 and TRBJ2-5, with TRBD1 as a possible D gene (5 bases). The germline V gene has CDR1 SQVTM and CDR2 ANQGSEA. Trimming left V 4 bases short and J 5 bases short, with 8 bases between. The CDR3 totals 11 residues. CDR3 DNA sequence: TGCAGCGTTGTTCCAGGGGAGACCCAGTACTTC. This encodes CSVVPGETQYF.

V and J are TRBV7-9 and TRBJ1-3; D is undetermined. V gave up 5 bases and J gave up 0 bases, with 8 bases separating them. The CDR3 spans 14 residues. CDR1 is SEHNR, CDR2 FQNEAQ, per germline (reference sequence). CDR3 protein: CASSLYDSGNTIYF. The CDR3 nucleotides are TGTGCCAGCAGCCTATACGACTCTGGAAACACCATATATTTT. The entire variable domain, with the rest obtained from reference TRBV7-9 and TRBJ1-3, is as follows: DTGVSQNPRHKITKRGQNVTFRCDPISEHNRLYWYRQTLGQGPEFLTYFQNEAQLEKSRLLSDRFSAERPKGSFSTLEIQRTEQGDSAMYLCASSLYDSGNTIYFGEGSWLTVV.

The chain links TRBV6-6 to TRBJ2-7; D is ambiguous. The germline V gene has CDR1 MNHNY and CDR2 SVGAGI (reference sequence). The CDR3 totals 13 residues. Deletions cut 0 bases from V and 3 bases from J, with 6 bases between. Written as DNA, the CDR3 is TGTGCCAGCAGTTACTCGGAATACTACGAGCAGTACTTC. Translation gives CASSYSEYYEQYF.

The V and J genes are TRBV24-1 and TRBJ1-5, with 7 positions matching TRBD1. Germline V gene data show CDR1 as KGHDR and CDR2 as SFDVKD. The V and J ends lost 4 bases and 12 bases, in that order; junction bases with no gene match: 5. This CDR3 comprises 12 residues. The CDR3 loop is CATSENTGVQHF. CDR3 sequence (DNA): TGTGCCACCAGTGAGAATACAGGGGTCCAGCATTTT.

This clonotype was observed a few times. The V and J genes are TRBV18 and TRBJ1-1, with TRBD1 matching over 8 bases. This CDR3 is built from 13 residues. Per germline, CDR1 KGHSH and CDR2 LQKENI. V lost 8 bases, J lost 3 bases, and 5 bases stayed unmatched. The CDR3 DNA follows: TGTGCCAGCCAGACAGGGGTCGACACTGAAGCTTTCTTT. This sequence encodes CASQTGVDTEAFF.

The V and J genes are TRBV12-3 or TRBV12-4 and TRBJ1-6, with D unclear. V was clipped by 2 bases and J by 10 bases, with 6 bases between them. CDR3 size: 12 residues. The CDR3 is CASSLQASPLHF. The CDR3 bases are TGTGCCAGCAGTTTACAGGCCTCACCCCTCCACTTT.

The gene calls are TRBV5-1 and TRBJ1-1; D unresolved. Between the trimmed V and J ends, which lost 4 bases and 4 bases, there was a span of 14 bases. The germline V gene encodes CDR1 SGHRS and CDR2 YFSETQ. The CDR3 contains 14 residues. The CDR3 sequence is CASSPSGDLTEAFF. DNA of the CDR3: TGCGCCAGCAGCCCATCTGGAGATCTCACTGAAGCTTTCTTT.

V gene TRBV20-1 combines with J gene TRBJ1-2; 7 nucleotides agree with TRBD1. The V gene's germline CDR1 is DFQATT and CDR2 SNEGSKA (reference sequence). The V and J ends lost 4 bases and 5 bases, in that order; junction bases with no gene match: 4. CDR3 length equals 12 residues. In DNA form, the CDR3 reads TGCAGTGCTACGACAGGGACATATGGCTACACCTTC. It encodes CSATTGTYGYTF.

The rearrangement joins TRBV10-3 to TRBJ1-4, with D unclear. The CDR3 spans 13 residues. V was trimmed by 6 bases and J by 6 bases, leaving 11 bases between them. Germline lookup yields CDR1 ENHRY and CDR2 SYGVKD. The CDR3 spells CAISRGPDEKLFF. CDR3 DNA sequence: TGTGCCATCAGCCGGGGTCCTGATGAAAAACTGTTTTTT.

This clonotype was seen only a few times. The rearrangement joins TRBV7-9 to TRBJ1-2, with 7 nucleotides matching TRBD1. The CDR3 consists of 14 residues. Germline CDR1 and CDR2: SEHNR and FQNEAQ (reference sequence). The V and J ends lost 2 bases and 5 bases, in that order; junction bases with no gene match: 5. The CDR3 bases are TGTGCCAGCAGCTTAATCGGGACAGAGTATGGCTACACCTTC. Its translation: CASSLIGTEYGYTF.

In this sample, this clonotype turned up a few times. The gene calls are TRBV15 and TRBJ1-5; D may be TRBD1 (5 bases). The CDR3 sequence is 16 residues long. The V gene lost 1 base and the J gene lost 0 bases, with 10 bases spanning the gap. CDR1 and CDR2 from the germline V gene are LNHNV and YYDKDF (reference sequence). The CDR3 here is CATSRGGSDSNQPQHF. Here the CDR3 DNA reads TGTGCCACCAGCAGAGGGGGGTCGGATAGCAATCAGCCCCAGCATTTT. Together with reference TRBV15 and TRBJ1-5, the CDR3 gives the full variable domain: DAMVIQNPRYQVTQFGKPVTLSCSQTLNHNVMYWYQQKSSQAPKLLFHYYDKDFNNEADTPDNFQSRRPNTSFCFLDIRSPGLGDTAMYLCATSRGGSDSNQPQHFGDGTRLSIL.

The rearrangement uses TRBV7-6 and TRBJ1-1, with TRBD1 matching over 7 bases. Germline V gives CDR1 SGHVS, CDR2 FNYEAQ. The V and J ends lost 5 bases and 4 bases, in that order; junction bases with no gene match: 10. The CDR3 runs 15 residues. Here the CDR3 reads CASSLITGEGTEAFF. The CDR3 DNA follows: TGTGCCAGCAGCCTCATAACAGGGGAAGGCACTGAAGCTTTCTTT.

The J gene is TRBJ2-5, the V gene TRBV6-5; 12 nucleotides line up with TRBD2. The J segment lost 1 base and the V segment lost 3 bases, leaving 12 bases of the junction unmatched. The CDR3 is made up of 19 amino acids. CDR1 MNHEY and CDR2 SVGAGI come from the germline V gene. The CDR3, as DNA: TGTGCCAGCAGTTATGGGCCCGGGACTAGCGGGTTACTCCAAGAGACCCAGTACTTC. Translated, it gives CASSYGPGTSGLLQETQYF.